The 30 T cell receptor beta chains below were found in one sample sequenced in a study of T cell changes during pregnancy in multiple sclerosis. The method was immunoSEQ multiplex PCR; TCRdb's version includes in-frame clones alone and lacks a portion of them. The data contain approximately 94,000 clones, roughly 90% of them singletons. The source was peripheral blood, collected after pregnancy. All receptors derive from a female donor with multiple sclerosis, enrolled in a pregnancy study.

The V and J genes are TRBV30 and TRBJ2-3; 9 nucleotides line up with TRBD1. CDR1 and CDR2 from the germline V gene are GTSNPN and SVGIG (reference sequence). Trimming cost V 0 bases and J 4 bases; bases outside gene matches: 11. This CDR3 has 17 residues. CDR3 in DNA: TGTGCCTGGAGTGTAGAATTGGGACAGGGAGCTCCAGATACGCAGTATTTT. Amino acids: CAWSVELGQGAPDTQYF.

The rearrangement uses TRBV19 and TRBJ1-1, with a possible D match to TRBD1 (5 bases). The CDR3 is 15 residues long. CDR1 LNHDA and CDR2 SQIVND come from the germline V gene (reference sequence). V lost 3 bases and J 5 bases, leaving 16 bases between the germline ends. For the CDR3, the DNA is TGTGCCAGTAGTATTACTGGGGCTGCGATGACTGAAGCTTTCTTT. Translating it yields CASSITGAAMTEAFF.

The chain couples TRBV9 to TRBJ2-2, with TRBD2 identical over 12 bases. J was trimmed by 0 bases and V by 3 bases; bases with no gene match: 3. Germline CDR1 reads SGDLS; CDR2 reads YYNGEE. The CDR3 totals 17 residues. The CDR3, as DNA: TGTGCCAGCAGCGCTCTAGCGGGGGGGCCGAACACCGGGGAGCTGTTTTTT. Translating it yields CASSALAGGPNTGELFF.

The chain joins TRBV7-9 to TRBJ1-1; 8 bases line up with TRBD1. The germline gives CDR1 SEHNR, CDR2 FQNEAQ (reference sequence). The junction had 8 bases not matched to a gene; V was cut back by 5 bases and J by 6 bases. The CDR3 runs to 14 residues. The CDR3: CASSVNTGGAEAFF. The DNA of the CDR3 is TGTGCCAGCAGCGTTAATACAGGGGGGGCTGAAGCTTTCTTT.

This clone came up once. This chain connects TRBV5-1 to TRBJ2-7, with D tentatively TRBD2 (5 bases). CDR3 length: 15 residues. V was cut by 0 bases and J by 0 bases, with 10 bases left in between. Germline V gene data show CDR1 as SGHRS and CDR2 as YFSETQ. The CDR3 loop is CASSLVAGSSYEQYF. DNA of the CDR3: TGCGCCAGCAGCTTGGTGGCGGGTTCCTCCTACGAGCAGTACTTC.

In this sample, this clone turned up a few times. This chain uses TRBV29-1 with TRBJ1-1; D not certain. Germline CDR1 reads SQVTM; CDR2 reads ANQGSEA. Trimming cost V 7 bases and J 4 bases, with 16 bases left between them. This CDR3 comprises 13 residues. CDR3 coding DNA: TGCAGCGCCCGGGGAGGTACAGTCACTGAAGCTTTCTTT. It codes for CSARGGTVTEAFF.

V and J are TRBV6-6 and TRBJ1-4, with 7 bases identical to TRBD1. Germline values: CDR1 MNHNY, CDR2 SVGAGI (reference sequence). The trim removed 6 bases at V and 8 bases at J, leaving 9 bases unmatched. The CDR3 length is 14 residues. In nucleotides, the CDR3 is TGTGCCAGCAGCGACGACAGGGAGGACGAAAAACTGTTTTTT. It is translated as CASSDDREDEKLFF.

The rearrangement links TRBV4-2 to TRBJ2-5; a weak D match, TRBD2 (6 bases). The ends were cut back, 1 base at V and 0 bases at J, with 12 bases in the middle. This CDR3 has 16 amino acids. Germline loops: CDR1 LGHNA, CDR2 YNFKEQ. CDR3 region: CASSQASAGHQETQYF. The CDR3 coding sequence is TGTGCCAGCAGCCAAGCCTCCGCGGGGCACCAAGAGACCCAGTACTTC.

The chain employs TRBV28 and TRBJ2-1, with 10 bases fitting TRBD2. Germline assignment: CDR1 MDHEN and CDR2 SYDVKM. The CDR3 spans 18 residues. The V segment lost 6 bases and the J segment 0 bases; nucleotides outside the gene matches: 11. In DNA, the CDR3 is TGTGCCAGCAGCATTGGGACTAGCGTCCCTTTCTCCTACAATGAGCAGTTCTTC. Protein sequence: CASSIGTSVPFSYNEQFF.

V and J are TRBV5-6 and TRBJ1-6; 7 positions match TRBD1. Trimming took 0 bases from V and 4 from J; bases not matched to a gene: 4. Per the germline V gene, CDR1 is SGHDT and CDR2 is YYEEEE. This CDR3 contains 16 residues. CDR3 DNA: TGTGCCAGCAGCTTGGGGACAGGTCTTTATAATTCACCCCTCCACTTT. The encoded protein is CASSLGTGLYNSPLHF.

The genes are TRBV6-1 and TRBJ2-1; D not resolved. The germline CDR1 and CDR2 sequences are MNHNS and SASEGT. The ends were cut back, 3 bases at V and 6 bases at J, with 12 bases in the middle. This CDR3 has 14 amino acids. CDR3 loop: CASSDSVWFNEQFF. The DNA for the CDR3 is TGTGCCAGCAGTGACTCGGTGTGGTTCAATGAGCAGTTCTTC.

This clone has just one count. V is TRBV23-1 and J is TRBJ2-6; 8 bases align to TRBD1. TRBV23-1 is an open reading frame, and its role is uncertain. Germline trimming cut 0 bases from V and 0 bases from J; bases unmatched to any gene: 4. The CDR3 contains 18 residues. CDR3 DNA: TGCGCCAGCAGTCAATCGGACAGGGATATCTCTGGGGCCAACGTCCTGACTTTC. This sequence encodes CASSQSDRDISGANVLTF.

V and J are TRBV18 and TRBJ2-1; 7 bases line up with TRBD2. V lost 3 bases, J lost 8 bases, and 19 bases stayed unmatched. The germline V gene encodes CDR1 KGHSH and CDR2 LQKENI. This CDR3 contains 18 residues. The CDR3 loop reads CASSPIRGLVPDVDEQFF. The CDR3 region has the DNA TGTGCCAGCTCACCGATTCGAGGACTAGTCCCTGATGTCGATGAGCAGTTCTTC.

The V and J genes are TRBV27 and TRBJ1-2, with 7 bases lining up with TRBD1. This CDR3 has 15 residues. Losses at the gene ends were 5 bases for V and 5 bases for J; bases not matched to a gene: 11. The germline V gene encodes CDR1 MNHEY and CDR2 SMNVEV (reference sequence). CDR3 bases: TGTGCCAGCAGTAACTCCCAGGGGGGCCTTTATGGCTACACCTTC. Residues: CASSNSQGGLYGYTF.

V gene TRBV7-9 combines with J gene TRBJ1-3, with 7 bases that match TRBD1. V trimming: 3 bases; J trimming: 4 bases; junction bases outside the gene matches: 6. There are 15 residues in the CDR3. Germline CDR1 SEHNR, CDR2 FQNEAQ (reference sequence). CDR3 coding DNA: TGTGCCAGCAGCTTGGAGGGGGCCCAAGGAAACACCATATATTTT. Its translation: CASSLEGAQGNTIYF. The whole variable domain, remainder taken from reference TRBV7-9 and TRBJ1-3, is DTGVSQNPRHKITKRGQNVTFRCDPISEHNRLYWYRQTLGQGPEFLTYFQNEAQLEKSRLLSDRFSAERPKGSFSTLEIQRTEQGDSAMYLCASSLEGAQGNTIYFGEGSWLTVV.

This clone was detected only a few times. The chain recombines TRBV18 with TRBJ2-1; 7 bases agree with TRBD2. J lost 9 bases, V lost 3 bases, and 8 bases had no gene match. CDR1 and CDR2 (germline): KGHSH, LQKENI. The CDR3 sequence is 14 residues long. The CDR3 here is CASSPLAEKGEQFF. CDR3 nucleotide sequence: TGTGCCAGCTCACCGCTAGCGGAGAAGGGTGAGCAGTTCTTC. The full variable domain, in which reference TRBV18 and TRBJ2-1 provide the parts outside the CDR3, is NAGVMQNPRHLVRRRGQEARLRCSPMKGHSHVYWYRQLPEEGLKFMVYLQKENIIDESGMPKERFSAEFPKEGPSILRIQQVVRGDSAAYFCASSPLAEKGEQFFGPGTRLTVL.

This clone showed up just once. CDR3 bases: TGCGCCAGCAGCCTTAGCGGAGGCTCCTACGAGCAGTACTTC. It specifies CASSLSGGSYEQYF. J is TRBJ2-7 and V is TRBV5-1; tentatively, D is TRBD2 (6 bases). V was clipped by 4 bases and J by 0 bases, with 11 bases between them. Germline V gives CDR1 SGHRS, CDR2 YFSETQ. The CDR3 covers 14 residues.

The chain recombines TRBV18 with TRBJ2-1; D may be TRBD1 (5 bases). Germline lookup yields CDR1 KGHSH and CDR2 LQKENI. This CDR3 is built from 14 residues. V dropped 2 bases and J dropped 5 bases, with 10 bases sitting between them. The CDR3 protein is CASSPKDINNEQFF. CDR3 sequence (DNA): TGTGCCAGCTCACCAAAGGACATTAACAATGAGCAGTTCTTC.

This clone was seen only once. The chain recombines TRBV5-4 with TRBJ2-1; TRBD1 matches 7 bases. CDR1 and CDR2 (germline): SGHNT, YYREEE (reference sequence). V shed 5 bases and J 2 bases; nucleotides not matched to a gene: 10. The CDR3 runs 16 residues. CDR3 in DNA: TGTGCCAGCAGGCCGGATCCGGGACAGCCCTACAATGAGCAGTTCTTC. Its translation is CASRPDPGQPYNEQFF. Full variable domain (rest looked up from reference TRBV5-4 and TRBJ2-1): ETGVTQSPTHLIKTRGQQVTLRCSSQSGHNTVSWYQQALGQGPQFIFQYYREEENGRGNFPPRFSGLQFPNYSSELNVNALELDDSALYLCASRPDPGQPYNEQFFGPGTRLTVL.

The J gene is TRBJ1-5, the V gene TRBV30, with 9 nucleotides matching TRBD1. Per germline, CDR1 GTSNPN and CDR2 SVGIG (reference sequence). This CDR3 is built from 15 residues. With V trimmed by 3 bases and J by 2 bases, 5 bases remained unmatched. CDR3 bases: TGTGCCTGGAGCTCGGGACAGGGAGGCAATCAGCCCCAGCATTTT. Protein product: CAWSSGQGGNQPQHF.

CDR3 nucleotides: TGTGCCAGCAGCGTAGGGACTAGCGTCTACAATGAGCAGTTCTTC. This translates into CASSVGTSVYNEQFF. The chain has TRBV9 and TRBJ2-1, with 9 bases that match TRBD2. Germline V gene lookup returns CDR1 SGDLS and CDR2 YYNGEE. The length of the CDR3 is 15 residues. V gave up 0 bases and J gave up 3 bases; unmatched junction bases: 1. The whole variable domain, filled in from reference TRBV9 and TRBJ2-1, reads DSGVTQTPKHLITATGQRVTLRCSPRSGDLSVYWYQQSLDQGLQFLIQYYNGEERAKGNILERFSAQQFPDLHSELNLSSLELGDSALYFCASSVGTSVYNEQFFGPGTRLTVL.

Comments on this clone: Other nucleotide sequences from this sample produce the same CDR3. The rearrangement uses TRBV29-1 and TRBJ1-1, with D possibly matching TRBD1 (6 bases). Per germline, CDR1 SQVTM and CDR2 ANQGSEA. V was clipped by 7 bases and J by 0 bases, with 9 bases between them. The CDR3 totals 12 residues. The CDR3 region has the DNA TGCAGCGCCGGACAGATGAACACTGAAGCTTTCTTT. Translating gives CSAGQMNTEAFF.

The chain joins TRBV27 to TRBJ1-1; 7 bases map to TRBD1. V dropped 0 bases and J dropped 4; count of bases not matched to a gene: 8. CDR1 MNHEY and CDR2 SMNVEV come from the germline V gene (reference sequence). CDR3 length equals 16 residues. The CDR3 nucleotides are TGTGCCAGCAGTTTATCGGGCAGGGGGGAAGGCACTGAAGCTTTCTTT. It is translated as CASSLSGRGEGTEAFF.

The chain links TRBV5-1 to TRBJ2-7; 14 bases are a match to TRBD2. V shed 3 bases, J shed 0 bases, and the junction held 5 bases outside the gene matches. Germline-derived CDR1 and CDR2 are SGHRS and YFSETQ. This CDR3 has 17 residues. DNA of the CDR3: TGCGCCAGCAGCTCGACTAGCGGGAGGGCTAGCTCCTACGAGCAGTACTTC. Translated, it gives CASSSTSGRASSYEQYF.

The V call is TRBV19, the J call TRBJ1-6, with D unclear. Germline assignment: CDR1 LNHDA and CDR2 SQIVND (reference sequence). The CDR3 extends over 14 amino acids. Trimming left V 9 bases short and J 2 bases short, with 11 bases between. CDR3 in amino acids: CASRQETYNSPLHF. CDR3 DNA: TGTGCCAGCCGCCAGGAAACCTATAATTCACCCCTCCACTTT. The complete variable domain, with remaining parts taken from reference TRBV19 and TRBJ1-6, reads DGGITQSPKYLFRKEGQNVTLSCEQNLNHDAMYWYRQDPGQGLRLIYYSQIVNDFQKGDIAEGYSVSREKKESFPLTVTSAQKNPTAFYLCASRQETYNSPLHFGNGTRLTVT.

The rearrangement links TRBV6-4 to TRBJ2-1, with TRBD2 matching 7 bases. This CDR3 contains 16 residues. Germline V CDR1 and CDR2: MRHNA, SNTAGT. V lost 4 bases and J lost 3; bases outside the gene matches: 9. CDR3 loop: CASSVIWASGYNEQFF. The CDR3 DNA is TGTGCCAGCAGTGTCATATGGGCTAGCGGCTACAATGAGCAGTTCTTC.

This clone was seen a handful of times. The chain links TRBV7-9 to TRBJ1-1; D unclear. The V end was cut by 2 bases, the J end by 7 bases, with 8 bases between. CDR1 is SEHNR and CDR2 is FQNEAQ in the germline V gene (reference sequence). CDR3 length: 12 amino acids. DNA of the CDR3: TGTGCCAGCAGCTTATCGCTCAGTGAAGCTTTCTTT. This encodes CASSLSLSEAFF.

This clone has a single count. The CDR3: CASSILDNYEQYF. In nucleotides, the CDR3 is TGTGCCAGCAGTATCCTGGACAACTACGAGCAGTACTTC. This chain links TRBV2 with TRBJ2-7; tentative D call: TRBD1 (5 bases). Trimming removed 5 bases from V and 3 bases from J, with 11 bases in between. CDR1 is SNHLY and CDR2 is FYNNEI in the germline V gene. The CDR3 is 13 amino acids.

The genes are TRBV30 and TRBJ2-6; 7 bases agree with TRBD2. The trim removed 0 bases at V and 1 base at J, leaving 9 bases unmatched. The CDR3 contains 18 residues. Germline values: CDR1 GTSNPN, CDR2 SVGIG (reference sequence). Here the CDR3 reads CAWSVLGGGGSGANVLTF. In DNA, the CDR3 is TGTGCCTGGAGTGTACTGGGGGGGGGTGGTTCTGGGGCCAACGTCCTGACTTTC.

CDR3 in DNA: TGCAGTGCAGAAGGGGCTGCTGAGCAGTTCTTC. Translating gives CSAEGAAEQFF. The chain joins TRBV20-1 to TRBJ2-1; a possible D gene is TRBD1 (5 bases). There are 11 residues in the CDR3. Germline V gene data show CDR1 as DFQATT and CDR2 as SNEGSKA (reference sequence). The ends were cut back, 6 bases at V and 9 bases at J, with 12 bases in the middle.